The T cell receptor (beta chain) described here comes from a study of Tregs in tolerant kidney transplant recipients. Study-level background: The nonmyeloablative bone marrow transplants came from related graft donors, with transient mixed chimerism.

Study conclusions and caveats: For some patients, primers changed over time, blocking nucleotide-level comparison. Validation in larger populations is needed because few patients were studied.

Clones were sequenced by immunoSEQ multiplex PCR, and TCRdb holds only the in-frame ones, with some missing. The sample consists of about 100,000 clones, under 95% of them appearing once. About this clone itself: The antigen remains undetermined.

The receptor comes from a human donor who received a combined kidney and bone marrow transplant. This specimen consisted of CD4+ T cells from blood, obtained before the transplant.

CDR3 region: CASSGGATYPQDTQYF. DNA of the CDR3: TGTGCCAGCAGCGGCGGGGCCACCTACCCACAAGATACGCAGTATTTT. The chain has TRBV14 and TRBJ2-3; D may be TRBD2 (6 bases). CDR1 SGHDN and CDR2 FVKESK come from the germline V gene. Trimming removed 5 bases at V and 5 bases at J, with 20 bases between. The CDR3 has 16 residues.